This T cell receptor beta chain was captured in a study of blood T cell repertoires in COVID-19. Study as a whole: The study drew acute and convalescent COVID-19 samples from the United States, Italy and Spain.

Study processing details: Nucleated cell counts were estimated from reference gene primer amplification. The protocol was immunoSEQ multiplex PCR, while the TCRdb copy is restricted to in-frame clones and leaves out a portion. The V and J calls and clone size are taken from that table; D and trimming were inferred from the DNA. The table includes 200,000 to 300,000 clones, approximately 88% detected once. Germline V gives CDR1 MDHEN, CDR2 SYDVKM. Trimming took 2 bases from V and 3 from J; bases not matched to a gene: 6. This CDR3 is 15 amino acids long. Seattle researchers signed up patients amid active infection and tracked them longitudinally.

Sequences were obtained from peripheral blood. V is TRBV28 and J is TRBJ1-1, with 7 nucleotides matching TRBD1. The TCR comes from a young woman with COVID-19, enrolled during active disease. CDR3 nucleotides: TGTGCCAGCAGTTTACTGGACAGGAAATACACTGAAGCTTTCTTT. Translated, it gives CASSLLDRKYTEAFF.